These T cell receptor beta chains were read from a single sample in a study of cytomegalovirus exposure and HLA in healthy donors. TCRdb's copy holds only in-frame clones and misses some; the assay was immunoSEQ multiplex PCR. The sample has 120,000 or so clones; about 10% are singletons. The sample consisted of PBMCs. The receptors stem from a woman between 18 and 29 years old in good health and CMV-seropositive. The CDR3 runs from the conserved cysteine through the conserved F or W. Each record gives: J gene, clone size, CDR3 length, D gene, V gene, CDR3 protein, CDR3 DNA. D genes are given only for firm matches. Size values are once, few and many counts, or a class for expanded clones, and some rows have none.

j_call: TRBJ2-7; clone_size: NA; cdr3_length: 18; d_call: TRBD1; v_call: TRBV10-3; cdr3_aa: CAISDLGQGARGSYEQYF; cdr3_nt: TGTGCCATCAGTGATCTGGGACAGGGGGCGAGGGGGTCCTACGAGCAGTACTTC
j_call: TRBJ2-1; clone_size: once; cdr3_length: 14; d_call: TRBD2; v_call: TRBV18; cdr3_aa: CASSPSGGHNEQFF; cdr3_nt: TGTGCCAGCTCACCCAGCGGGGGGCACAATGAGCAGTTCTTC
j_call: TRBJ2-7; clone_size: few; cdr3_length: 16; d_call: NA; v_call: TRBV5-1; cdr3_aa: CASSFSATGDGYEQYF; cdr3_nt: TGCGCCAGCAGCTTTTCGGCGACAGGTGACGGCTACGAGCAGTACTTC
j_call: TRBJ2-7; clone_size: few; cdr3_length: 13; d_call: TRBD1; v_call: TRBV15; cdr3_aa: CAPPEDRGHEQYF; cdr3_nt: TGTGCCCCCCCCGAGGACAGGGGACACGAGCAGTACTTC
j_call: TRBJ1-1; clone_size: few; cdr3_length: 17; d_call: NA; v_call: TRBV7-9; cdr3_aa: CASSSQGSGFADTEAFF; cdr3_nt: TGTGCCAGCAGCTCACAGGGTAGCGGGTTTGCAGACACTGAAGCTTTCTTT
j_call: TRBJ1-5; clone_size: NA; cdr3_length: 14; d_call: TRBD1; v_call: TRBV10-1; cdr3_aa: CARPGQERNQPQHF; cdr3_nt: TGCGCCAGGCCGGGACAGGAGCGCAATCAGCCCCAGCATTTT
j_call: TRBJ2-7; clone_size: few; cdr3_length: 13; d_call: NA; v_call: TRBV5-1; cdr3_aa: CASSDGGGYEQYF; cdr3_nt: TGCGCCAGCAGCGACGGGGGTGGTTACGAGCAGTACTTC
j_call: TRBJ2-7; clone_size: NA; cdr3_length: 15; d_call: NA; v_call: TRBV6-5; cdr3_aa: CASSTKGQSGPEQYF; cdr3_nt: TGTGCCAGCAGTACGAAAGGACAGTCGGGACCCGAGCAGTACTTC
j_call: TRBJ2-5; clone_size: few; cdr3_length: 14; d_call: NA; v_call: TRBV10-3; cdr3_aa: CAISEDRSKETQYF; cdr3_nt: TGTGCCATCAGTGAGGACAGGTCGAAAGAGACCCAGTACTTC
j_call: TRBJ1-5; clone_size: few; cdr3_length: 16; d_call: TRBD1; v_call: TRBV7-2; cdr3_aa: CASSPGGQGGNQPQHF; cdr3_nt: TGTGCCAGCAGTCCCGGGGGTCAGGGGGGCAATCAGCCCCAGCATTTT
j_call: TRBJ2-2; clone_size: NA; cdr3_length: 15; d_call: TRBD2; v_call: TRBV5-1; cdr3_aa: CASTRGLADTGELFF; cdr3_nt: TGCGCCAGCACCCGTGGGCTAGCGGACACCGGGGAGCTGTTTTTT
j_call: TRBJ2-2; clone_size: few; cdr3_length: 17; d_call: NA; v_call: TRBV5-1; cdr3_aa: CASSSTLVGVGTGELFF; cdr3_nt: TGCGCCAGCAGCTCCACCTTGGTAGGGGTAGGCACCGGGGAGCTGTTTTTT
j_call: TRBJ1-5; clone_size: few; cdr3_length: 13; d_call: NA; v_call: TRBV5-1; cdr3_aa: CASSLEPQKPQHF; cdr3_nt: TGCGCCAGCAGCTTGGAACCTCAGAAGCCCCAGCATTTT
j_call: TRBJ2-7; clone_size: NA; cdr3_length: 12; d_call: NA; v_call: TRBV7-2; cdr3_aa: CASSRTVYEQYF; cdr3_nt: TGTGCCAGCAGCCGTACAGTTTACGAGCAGTACTTC
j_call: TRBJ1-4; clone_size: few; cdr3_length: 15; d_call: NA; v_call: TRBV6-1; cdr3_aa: CASSVGGATNEKLFF; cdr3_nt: TGTGCCAGCAGTGTGGGGGGGGCAACTAATGAAAAACTGTTTTTT
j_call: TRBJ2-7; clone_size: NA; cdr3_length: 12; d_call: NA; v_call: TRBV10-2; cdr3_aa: CASSESGDEQYF; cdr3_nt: TGCGCCAGCAGTGAATCAGGGGACGAGCAGTACTTC
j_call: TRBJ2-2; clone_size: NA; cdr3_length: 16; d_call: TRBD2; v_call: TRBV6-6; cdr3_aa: CASSYSSGGNTGELFF; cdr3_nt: TGTGCCAGCAGTTATAGTAGCGGGGGTAACACCGGGGAGCTGTTTTTT
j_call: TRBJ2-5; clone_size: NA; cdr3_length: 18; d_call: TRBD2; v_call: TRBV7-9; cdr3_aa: CASSLVASGSFVLETQYF; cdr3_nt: TGTGCCAGCAGCTTAGTGGCTAGCGGGAGTTTTGTTTTGGAGACCCAGTACTTC
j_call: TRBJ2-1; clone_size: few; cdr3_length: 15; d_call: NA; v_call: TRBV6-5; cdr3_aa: CASSYGTGVMNEQFF; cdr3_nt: TGTGCCAGCAGTTACGGGACGGGAGTAATGAATGAGCAGTTCTTC
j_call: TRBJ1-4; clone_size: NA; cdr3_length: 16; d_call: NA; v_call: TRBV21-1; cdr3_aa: CASTWDRLTTNEKLFF; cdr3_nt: TGTGCCAGCACCTGGGACAGGCTCACAACTAATGAAAAACTGTTTTTT
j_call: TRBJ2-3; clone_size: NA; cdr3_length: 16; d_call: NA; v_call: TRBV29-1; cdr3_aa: CSVRGARQSSTDTQYF; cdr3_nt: TGCAGCGTCCGAGGTGCGAGGCAGTCTAGCACAGATACGCAGTATTTT
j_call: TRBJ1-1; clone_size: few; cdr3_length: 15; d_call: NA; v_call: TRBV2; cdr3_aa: CARKTVTESYTEAFF; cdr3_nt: TGTGCCAGGAAAACAGTTACCGAAAGTTACACTGAAGCTTTCTTT
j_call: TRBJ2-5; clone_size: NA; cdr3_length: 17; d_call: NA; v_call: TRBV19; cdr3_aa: CASSPHVGQEAQETQYF; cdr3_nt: TGTGCCAGTAGCCCGCATGTTGGGCAGGAGGCCCAAGAGACCCAGTACTTC
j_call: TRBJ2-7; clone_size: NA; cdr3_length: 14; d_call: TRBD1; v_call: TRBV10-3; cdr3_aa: CATTRTGDSYEQYF; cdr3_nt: TGTGCCACCACCCGGACAGGGGATAGCTACGAGCAGTACTTC
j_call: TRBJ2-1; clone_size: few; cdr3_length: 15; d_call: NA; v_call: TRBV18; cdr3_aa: CASSPALQEGNEQFF; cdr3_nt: TGTGCCAGCTCACCTGCACTGCAGGAAGGAAATGAGCAGTTCTTC
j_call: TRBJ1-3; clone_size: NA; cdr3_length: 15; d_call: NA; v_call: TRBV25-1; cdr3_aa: CASSEYSRGGNTIYF; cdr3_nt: TGTGCCAGCAGTGAGTACTCTAGGGGTGGAAACACCATATATTTT
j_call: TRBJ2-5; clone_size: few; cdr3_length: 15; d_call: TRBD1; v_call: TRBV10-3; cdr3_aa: CAISAGDRGQETQYF; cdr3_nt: TGTGCCATCAGTGCCGGGGACAGGGGCCAAGAGACCCAGTACTTC
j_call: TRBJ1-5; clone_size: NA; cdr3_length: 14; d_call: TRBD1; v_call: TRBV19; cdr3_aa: CASQGQGGNQPQHF; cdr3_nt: TGTGCCAGCCAGGGACAGGGTGGCAATCAGCCCCAGCATTTT
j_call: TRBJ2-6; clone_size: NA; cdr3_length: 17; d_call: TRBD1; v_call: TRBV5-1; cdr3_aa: CASSPGQVLSGANVLTF; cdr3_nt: TGCGCCAGCAGCCCGGGACAGGTCCTCTCTGGGGCCAACGTCCTGACTTTC
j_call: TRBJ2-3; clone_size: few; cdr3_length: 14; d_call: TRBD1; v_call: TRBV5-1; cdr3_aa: CASSLAGGGDTQYF; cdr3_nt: TGCGCCAGCAGCTTGGCAGGGGGTGGAGATACGCAGTATTTT
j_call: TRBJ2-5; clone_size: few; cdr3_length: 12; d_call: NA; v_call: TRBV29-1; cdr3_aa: CSVSQGSETQYF; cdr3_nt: TGCAGCGTTTCTCAGGGCTCGGAGACCCAGTACTTC
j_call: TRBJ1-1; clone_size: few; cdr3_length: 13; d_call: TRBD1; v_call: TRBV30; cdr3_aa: CAWQTGGADEAFF; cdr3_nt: TGTGCCTGGCAGACAGGGGGCGCCGATGAAGCTTTCTTT
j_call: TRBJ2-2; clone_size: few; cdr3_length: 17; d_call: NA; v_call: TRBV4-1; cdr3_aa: CASSQDRLPSDTGELFF; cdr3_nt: TGCGCCAGCAGCCAAGATAGACTCCCCTCCGACACCGGGGAGCTGTTTTTT
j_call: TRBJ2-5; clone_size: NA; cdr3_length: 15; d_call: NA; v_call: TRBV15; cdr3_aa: CATSKVTASWETQYF; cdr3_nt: TGTGCCACCAGCAAAGTAACAGCTTCGTGGGAGACCCAGTACTTC
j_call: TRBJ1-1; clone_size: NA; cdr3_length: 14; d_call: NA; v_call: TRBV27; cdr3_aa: CASSSGEIYTEAFF; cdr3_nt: TGTGCCAGCAGTTCAGGGGAGATATACACTGAAGCTTTCTTT
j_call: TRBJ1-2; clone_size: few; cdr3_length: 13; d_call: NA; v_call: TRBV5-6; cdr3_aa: CASSWPGGYGYTF; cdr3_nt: TGTGCCAGCAGCTGGCCGGGGGGCTATGGCTACACCTTC
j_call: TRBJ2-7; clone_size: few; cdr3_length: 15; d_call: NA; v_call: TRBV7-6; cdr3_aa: CASSPLRAASYEQYF; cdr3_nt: TGTGCCAGCAGTCCGCTTCGTGCGGCTTCCTACGAGCAGTACTTC
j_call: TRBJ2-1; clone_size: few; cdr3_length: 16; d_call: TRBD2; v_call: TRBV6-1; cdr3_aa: CASSVKVASGSHEQFF; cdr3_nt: TGTGCCAGCAGTGTGAAGGTGGCTAGCGGGAGCCATGAGCAGTTCTTC
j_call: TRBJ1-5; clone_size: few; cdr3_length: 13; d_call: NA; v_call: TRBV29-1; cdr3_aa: CSVREGGGQPQHF; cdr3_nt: TGCAGCGTCCGGGAAGGAGGAGGTCAGCCCCAGCATTTT
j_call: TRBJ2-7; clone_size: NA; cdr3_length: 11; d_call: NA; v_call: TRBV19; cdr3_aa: CATTQGIEQYF; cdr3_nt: TGTGCCACAACGCAGGGGATCGAGCAGTACTTC
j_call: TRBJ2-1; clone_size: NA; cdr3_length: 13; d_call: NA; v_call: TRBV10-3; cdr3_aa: CASGVAQGNEQFF; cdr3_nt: TGTGCCTCCGGGGTGGCGCAGGGGAATGAGCAGTTCTTC
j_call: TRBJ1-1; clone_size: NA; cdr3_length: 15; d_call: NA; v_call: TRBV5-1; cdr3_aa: CASSPPMGGNTEAFF; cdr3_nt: TGCGCCAGCAGCCCGCCCATGGGGGGGAACACTGAAGCTTTCTTT
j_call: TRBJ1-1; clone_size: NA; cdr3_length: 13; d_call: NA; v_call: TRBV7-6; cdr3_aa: CASSHGTPFEAFF; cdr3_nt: TGTGCCAGCAGTCACGGGACTCCCTTTGAAGCTTTCTTT
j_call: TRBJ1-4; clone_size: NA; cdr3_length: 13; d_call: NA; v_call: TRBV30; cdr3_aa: CAVWRGSFEKLFF; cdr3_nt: TGTGCCGTTTGGAGAGGAAGTTTTGAAAAACTGTTTTTT
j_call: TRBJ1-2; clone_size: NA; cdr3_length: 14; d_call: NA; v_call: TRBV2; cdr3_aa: CASSLFGGNYGYTF; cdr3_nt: TGTGCCAGCAGTTTATTCGGCGGAAACTATGGCTACACCTTC
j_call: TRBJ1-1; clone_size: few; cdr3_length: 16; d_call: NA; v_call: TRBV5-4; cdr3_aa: CASSWGGARGTTEAFF; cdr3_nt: TGTGCCAGCAGCTGGGGAGGGGCCCGGGGGACAACTGAAGCTTTCTTT
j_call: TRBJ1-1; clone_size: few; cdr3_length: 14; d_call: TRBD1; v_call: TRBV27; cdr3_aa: CASRNQGGIGEAFF; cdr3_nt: TGTGCCAGCAGGAACCAAGGGGGCATCGGTGAAGCTTTCTTT
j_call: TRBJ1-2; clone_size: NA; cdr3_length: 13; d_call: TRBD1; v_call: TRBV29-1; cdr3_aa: CSVATGSNYGYTF; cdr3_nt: TGCAGCGTGGCGACAGGGTCTAACTATGGCTACACCTTC
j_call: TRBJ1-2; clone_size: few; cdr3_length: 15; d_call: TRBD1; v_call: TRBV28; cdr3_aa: CASSLPGQGLYGYTF; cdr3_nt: TGTGCCAGCAGTTTACCAGGACAGGGATTATATGGCTACACCTTC
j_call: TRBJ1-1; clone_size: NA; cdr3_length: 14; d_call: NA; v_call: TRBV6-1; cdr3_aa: CASSAGEMNTEAFF; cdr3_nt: TGTGCCAGCAGTGCCGGGGAAATGAACACTGAAGCTTTCTTT
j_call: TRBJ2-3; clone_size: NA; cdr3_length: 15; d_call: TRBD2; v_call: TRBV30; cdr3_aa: CAWSNGGSSTDTQYF; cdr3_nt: TGTGCCTGGAGCAACGGCGGGAGTAGCACAGATACGCAGTATTTT